This T cell receptor beta chain derives from a study of cytomegalovirus exposure and HLA in healthy donors. V was shortened by 2 bases and J by 6 bases, with 14 bases between the two germline ends. Germline-derived CDR1 and CDR2 are ENHRY and SYGVKD. The length of the CDR3 is 15 residues. The data were produced by immunoSEQ multiplex PCR, yet TCRdb's version contains in-frame clones alone and is incomplete. Of roughly 100,000 clones in the sample, 88% were seen once. Study observations and caveats: The listing of some 170 TCR beta chains classed them as cytomegalovirus-associated. Rare sequences made up most TCRs, while some public TCRs were found in many donors.

To note about this clone: The target antigen is unknown.

This receptor was taken from a woman under 30 in good health and CMV-seropositive. Sequencing was done on a sample of PBMCs. The chain is built from TRBV10-3 and TRBJ2-1; a weak D match, TRBD2 (6 bases). The chain's CDR3 is CAISEGSGEVNEQFF. CDR3 sequence (DNA): TGTGCCATCAGTGAGGGATCGGGGGAGGTCAATGAGCAGTTCTTC.